These T cell receptor beta chains were read from a single sample in a study of T cell repertoires in cytomegalovirus infection. Each CDR3 protein is one row after TCRdb ran MiXCR on the reads. The sample lists about 920,000 distinct CDR3 sequences, around 32% occurring once. The antigens for these receptors are not known. Sequenced material: cultured CD8+ T cells from PBMCs, taken from culture after CMV antigen stimulation. The receptors derive from a human donor in good health (CMV status not recorded). Some clones in this sample may be carry-over from other donors' samples. CDR3s include the opening cysteine and the closing phenylalanine or tryptophan. D genes are given only for firm matches. Where a row states a size, it is once, few, many or the class of an expanded clone; other rows omit it.

TGTGCCATCCTTCCAGGGAGCCCGCAGGGCTATGGCTACACCTTC,CAILPGSPQGYGYTF,TRBJ1-2,.,.,15,TRBV10-3
TGTGCCAGCAGTTACGGGCAGGGGCAAGAGACCCAGTACTTC,CASSYGQGQETQYF,TRBJ2-5,.,.,14,TRBV6-5
TGTGCCAGCAGTGAGGGGGGGACAGGAATATCTGAAGCTTTCTTT,CASSEGGTGISEAFF,TRBJ1-1,TRBD1,.,15,TRBV2
TGTGCCAGCAGCTCCCCGGGGGGGCCCCCATTATCTCTGCAGTACTTC,CASSSPGGPPLSLQYF,TRBJ2-7,TRBD2,many,16,TRBV7-2
TGCAGCGTTGAGAGGAACAATTCACCCCTCCACTTT,CSVERNNSPLHF,TRBJ1-6,.,few,12,TRBV29-1
TGTGCCAGTAGTATCGTCGGAATCTCCTACAATGAGCAGTTCTTC,CASSIVGISYNEQFF,TRBJ2-1,.,few,15,TRBV19
TGTGCCATCAAGAGGGTGGGTGGCTACACCTTC,CAIKRVGGYTF,TRBJ1-2,.,.,11,TRBV10-3
TGCGCCAGCAGCTTGGGGACAGGGTATGACTATGGCTACACCTTC,CASSLGTGYDYGYTF,TRBJ1-2,TRBD1,once,15,TRBV5-1
TGTGCCACCAGTGCAGACGCAGGCTATGGCTACACCTTC,CATSADAGYGYTF,TRBJ1-2,.,.,13,TRBV24-1
TGTGCCAGCAGTTCCCGACAGGCCGCTGAAGCTTTCTTT,CASSSRQAAEAFF,TRBJ1-1,.,once,13,TRBV27
TGTGCCAGCAGCTTATCCAGCCTGGGCGAGCAGTACTTC,CASSLSSLGEQYF,TRBJ2-7,.,many,13,TRBV7-6
TGTGCCAGCAGCCCGGGACAGATCTCCTACAATGAGCAGTTCTTC,CASSPGQISYNEQFF,TRBJ2-1,TRBD1,few,15,TRBV7-2
TGTGCCAGCAGTTATTATCTCGTTGGGGGGGAATTACCCTACAATGAGCAGTTCTTC,CASSYYLVGGELPYNEQFF,TRBJ2-1,TRBD2,.,19,TRBV6-2/TRBV6-3
TGCGCCAGCAGCTCTGAGAGCTATGGCTACACCTTC,CASSSESYGYTF,TRBJ1-2,.,few,12,TRBV5-1
TGTGCCAGCAGAGACCGGGTTGGCAATCAGCCCCAGCATTTT,CASRDRVGNQPQHF,TRBJ1-5,.,few,14,TRBV6-1
TGTGCCAGCAGTGAAAGGGCTAGCGGCTCCTACAATGAGCAGTTCTTC,CASSERASGSYNEQFF,TRBJ2-1,TRBD2,.,16,TRBV2
TGTGCCAGCAGCATCGACAAGGCCTTCCCCCAGCATTTT,CASSIDKAFPQHF,TRBJ1-5,.,.,13,TRBV7-6
TGTGCCAGCAGCCCGCCATTAGATGTTTGTAATTCACCCCTCCACTTT,CASSPPLDVCNSPLHF,TRBJ1-6,.,many,16,TRBV7-4
TGTGCCAGTAGTATAGTCTCCTCGGGCGAGCAGTACTTC,CASSIVSSGEQYF,TRBJ2-7,.,.,13,TRBV19
TGTGCCAGCAGCCAAGGGAACAGCTTTAGGGAGACCCAGTACTTC,CASSQGNSFRETQYF,TRBJ2-5,.,few,15,TRBV7-9
TGTGCCAGCAGTTCGACGCTAGCGGGGGGTTCTTCAGATACGCAGTATTTT,CASSSTLAGGSSDTQYF,TRBJ2-3,TRBD2,few,17,TRBV27
TGTGCCAGCAGCTTTAAGGGGCTCGGGGAGCAGTACTTC,CASSFKGLGEQYF,TRBJ2-7,.,many,13,TRBV7-6
TGTGCCAGCAGCTTAAGTCCCGGGATTCGATTTTTTTCGGCCAAAAACATTCAGTACTTC,CASSLSPGIRFFSAKNIQYF,TRBJ2-4,.,few,20,TRBV11-2
TGTGCCAGTAGTCTCCACCCTAGGAATGAGCAGTTCTTC,CASSLHPRNEQFF,TRBJ2-1,.,few,13,TRBV19
TGCGCCAGCAGCCCCCGTTCGGACGGGAGGGATACGCAGTATTTT,CASSPRSDGRDTQYF,TRBJ2-3,TRBD2,once,15,TRBV4-3
TGCAGTGCTAGACAGGGATTCTCCACAGATACGCAGTATTTT,CSARQGFSTDTQYF,TRBJ2-3,.,few,14,TRBV20-1
TGTGCCAGTAGTTCTCCGACGCAAACCAGAACAGATACGCAGTATTTT,CASSSPTQTRTDTQYF,TRBJ2-3,.,few,16,TRBV19